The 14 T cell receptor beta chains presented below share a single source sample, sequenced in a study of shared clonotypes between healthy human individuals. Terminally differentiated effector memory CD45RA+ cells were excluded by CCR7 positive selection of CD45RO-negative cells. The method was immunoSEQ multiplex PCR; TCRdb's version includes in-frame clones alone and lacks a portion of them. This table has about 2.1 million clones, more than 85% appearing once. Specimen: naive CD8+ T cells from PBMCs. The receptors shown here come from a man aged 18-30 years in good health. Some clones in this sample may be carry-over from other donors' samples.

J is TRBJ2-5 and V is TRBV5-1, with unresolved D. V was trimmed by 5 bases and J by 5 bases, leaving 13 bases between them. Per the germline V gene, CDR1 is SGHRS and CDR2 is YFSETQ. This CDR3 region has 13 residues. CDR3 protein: CASSFENGETQYF. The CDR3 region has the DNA TGCGCCAGCAGTTTCGAGAACGGGGAGACCCAGTACTTC.

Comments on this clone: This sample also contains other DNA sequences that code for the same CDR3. The CDR3 protein is CASSFGVSTDTQYF. Here the CDR3 DNA reads TGTGCCAGCAGTTTTGGGGTTAGCACAGATACGCAGTATTTT. V usage is TRBV27 and J usage is TRBJ2-3; no definite D call. V gave up 3 bases and J gave up 0 bases, with 7 bases separating them. Germline V gene lookup returns CDR1 MNHEY and CDR2 SMNVEV (reference sequence). The CDR3 sequence is 14 residues long.

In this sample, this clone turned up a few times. This CDR3 reads CASSQAPGDSNQPQHF. CDR3 coding DNA: TGCGCCAGCAGCCAAGCCCCAGGGGATAGCAATCAGCCCCAGCATTTT. This sequence joins TRBV4-1 and TRBJ1-5, with D possibly being TRBD1 (6 bases). Between the trimmed V and J ends, which lost 1 base and 0 bases, there was a span of 10 bases. The V gene's germline CDR1 is MGHRA and CDR2 YSYEKL. The CDR3 runs 16 residues.

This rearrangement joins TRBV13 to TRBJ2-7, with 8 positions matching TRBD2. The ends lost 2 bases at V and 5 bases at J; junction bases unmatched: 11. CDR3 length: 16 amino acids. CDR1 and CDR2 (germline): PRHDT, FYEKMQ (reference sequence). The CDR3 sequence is CASSLLTSGSSHEQYF. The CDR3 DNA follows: TGTGCCAGCAGCTTACTAACTAGCGGAAGTTCCCACGAGCAGTACTTC.

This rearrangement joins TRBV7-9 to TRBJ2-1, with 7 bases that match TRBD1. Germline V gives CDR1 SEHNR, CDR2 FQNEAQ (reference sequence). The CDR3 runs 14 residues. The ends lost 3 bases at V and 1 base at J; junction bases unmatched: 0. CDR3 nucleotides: TGTGCCAGCAGCTTGGACAGGTCCTACAATGAGCAGTTCTTC. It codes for CASSLDRSYNEQFF.

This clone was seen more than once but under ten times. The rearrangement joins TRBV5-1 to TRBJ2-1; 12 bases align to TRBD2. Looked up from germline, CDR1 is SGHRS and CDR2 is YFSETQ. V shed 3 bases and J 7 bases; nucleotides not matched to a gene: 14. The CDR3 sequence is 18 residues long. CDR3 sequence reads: CASSSSGRAGLARNEQFF. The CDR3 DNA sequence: TGCGCCAGCAGCTCTAGCGGGAGGGCTGGCCTGGCACGTAATGAGCAGTTCTTC.

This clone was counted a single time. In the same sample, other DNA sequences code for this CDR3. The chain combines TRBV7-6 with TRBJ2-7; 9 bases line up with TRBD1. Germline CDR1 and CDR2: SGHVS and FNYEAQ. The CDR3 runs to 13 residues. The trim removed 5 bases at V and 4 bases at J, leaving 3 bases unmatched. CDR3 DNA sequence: TGTGCCAGCAGCCCCGACAGGGGGTACGAGCAGTACTTC. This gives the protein CASSPDRGYEQYF.

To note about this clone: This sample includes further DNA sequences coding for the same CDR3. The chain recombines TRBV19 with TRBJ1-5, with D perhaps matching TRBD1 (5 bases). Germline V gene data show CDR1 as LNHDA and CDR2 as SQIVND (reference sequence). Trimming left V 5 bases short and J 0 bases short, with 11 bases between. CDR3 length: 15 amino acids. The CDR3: CASSYGTASNQPQHF. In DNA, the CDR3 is TGTGCCAGTAGTTACGGGACTGCTAGCAATCAGCCCCAGCATTTT.

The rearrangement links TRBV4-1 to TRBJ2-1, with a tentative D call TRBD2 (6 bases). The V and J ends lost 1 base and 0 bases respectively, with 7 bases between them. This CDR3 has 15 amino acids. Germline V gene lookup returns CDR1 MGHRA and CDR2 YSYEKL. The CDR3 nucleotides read TGCGCCAGCAGCCAAGGGGACTTCTCCTACAATGAGCAGTTCTTC. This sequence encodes CASSQGDFSYNEQFF.

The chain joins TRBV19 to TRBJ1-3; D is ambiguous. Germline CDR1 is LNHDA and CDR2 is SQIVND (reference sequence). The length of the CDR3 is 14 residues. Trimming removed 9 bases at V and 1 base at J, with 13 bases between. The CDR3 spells CASSGGLSGNTIYF. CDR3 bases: TGTGCCAGCAGCGGAGGGCTATCTGGAAACACCATATATTTT.

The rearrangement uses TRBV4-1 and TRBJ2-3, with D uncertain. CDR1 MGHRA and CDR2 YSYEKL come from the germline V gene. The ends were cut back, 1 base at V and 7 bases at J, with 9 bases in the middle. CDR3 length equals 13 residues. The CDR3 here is CASSQVGFNTQYF. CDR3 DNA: TGCGCCAGCAGCCAAGTGGGGTTTAATACGCAGTATTTT.

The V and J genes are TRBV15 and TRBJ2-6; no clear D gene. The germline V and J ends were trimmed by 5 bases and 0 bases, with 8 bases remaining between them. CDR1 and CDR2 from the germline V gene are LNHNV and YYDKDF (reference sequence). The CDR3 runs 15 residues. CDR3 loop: CATSSDTSGANVLTF. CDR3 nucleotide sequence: TGTGCCACCAGCTCCGACACCTCTGGGGCCAACGTCCTGACTTTC. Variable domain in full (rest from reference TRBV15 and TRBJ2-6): DAMVIQNPRYQVTQFGKPVTLSCSQTLNHNVMYWYQQKSSQAPKLLFHYYDKDFNNEADTPDNFQSRRPNTSFCFLDIRSPGLGDTAMYLCATSSDTSGANVLTFGAGSRLTVL.

Here the CDR3 DNA reads TGTGCCACCGCCGACTCGCCCGGAGGTACGCAGTATTTT. This gives the protein CATADSPGGTQYF. The gene calls are TRBV2 and TRBJ2-3; tentative D call: TRBD2 (5 bases). Trimming pared 10 bases from V and 8 bases from J, leaving 19 bases between. CDR1 and CDR2 (germline): SNHLY, FYNNEI. The CDR3 contains 13 residues.

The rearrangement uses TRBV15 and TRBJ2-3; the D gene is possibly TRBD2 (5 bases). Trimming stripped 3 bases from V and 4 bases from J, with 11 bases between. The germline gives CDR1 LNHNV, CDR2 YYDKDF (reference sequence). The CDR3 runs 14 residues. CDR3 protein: CATSRGETADTQYF. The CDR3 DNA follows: TGTGCCACCAGCAGGGGAGAAACGGCAGATACGCAGTATTTT.